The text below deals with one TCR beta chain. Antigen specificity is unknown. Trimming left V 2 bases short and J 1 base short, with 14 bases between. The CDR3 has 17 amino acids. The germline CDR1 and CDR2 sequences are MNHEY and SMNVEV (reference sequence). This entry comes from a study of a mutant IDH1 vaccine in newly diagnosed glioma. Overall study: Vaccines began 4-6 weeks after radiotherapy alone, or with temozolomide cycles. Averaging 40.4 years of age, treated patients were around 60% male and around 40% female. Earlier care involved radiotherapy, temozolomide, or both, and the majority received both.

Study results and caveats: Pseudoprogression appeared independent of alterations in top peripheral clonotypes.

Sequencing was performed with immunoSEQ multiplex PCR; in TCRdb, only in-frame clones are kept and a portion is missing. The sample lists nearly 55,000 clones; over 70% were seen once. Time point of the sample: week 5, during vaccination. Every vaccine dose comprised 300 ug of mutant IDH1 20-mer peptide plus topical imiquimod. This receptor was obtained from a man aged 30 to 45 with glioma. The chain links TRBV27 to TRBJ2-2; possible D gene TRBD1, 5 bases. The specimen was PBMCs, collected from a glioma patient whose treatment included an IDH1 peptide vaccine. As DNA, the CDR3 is TGTGCCAGCAGTTTACGTGTTTCAGGGAAGAACACCGGGGAGCTGTTTTTT. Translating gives CASSLRVSGKNTGELFF.